This TCR beta chain was sequenced during a study of blood T cell repertoires in COVID-19. Across the study: The samples span acute and convalescent COVID-19 from the United States, Italy and Spain.

Profiled with immunoSEQ multiplex PCR; TCRdb holds only in-frame clones, not every one. The sample holds 150,000 to 200,000 clones, 82% seen once. Seattle patients were enrolled while actively infected and followed longitudinally. Note on this clone: This sample includes further DNA sequences coding for the same CDR3.

From germline, CDR1 is MNHEY and CDR2 SVGAGI. V shed 6 bases and J shed 2 bases, with 11 bases lying between them. The CDR3 consists of 14 residues. The sequencing input was peripheral blood. The clonotype comes from a woman aged 60 to 75 with COVID-19, enrolled during active disease. This chain connects TRBV6-5 to TRBJ1-5; tentatively, D is TRBD1 (6 bases). DNA of the CDR3: TGTGCCAGCAGAGGGGGTTTGGGCAATCAGCCCCAGCATTTT. Protein product: CASRGGLGNQPQHF.